This T cell receptor (beta chain) was sequenced in a study of cytomegalovirus exposure and HLA in healthy donors. Study outcomes and limitations: Some segments of the V type, notably TRBV6-2 and TRBV6-3, were excluded as indistinguishable.

This clone has just a few counts. The target antigen is unknown. CDR3 length: 16 residues. CDR1 and CDR2 from the germline V gene are MNHNS and SASEGT. Germline trimming cut 1 base from V and 5 bases from J; bases unmatched to any gene: 6. The PCR contained 60 Vbeta and 13 Jbeta primers. Sequencing used immunoSEQ multiplex PCR; TCRdb keeps in-frame clones, though not all of them. The sample holds some 190,000 clones; around 80% are singletons and the top ten take 1.3% to 1.5%. The sequencing sample was made of PBMCs. The origin of this receptor is a girl between 10 and 17 years old in good health and CMV-seropositive. The J gene is TRBJ2-1, the V gene TRBV6-1, with 9 bases lining up with TRBD2. The CDR3 protein is CASSEDWAGGNNEQFF. In DNA form, the CDR3 reads TGTGCCAGCAGTGAAGATTGGGCGGGAGGGAACAATGAGCAGTTCTTC.